The source of this TCR beta chain is a study of cytomegalovirus exposure and HLA in healthy donors. Across the study: An analysis done earlier identified around 100 million unique TCR beta sequences from approximately 170 million T cells. Study-wide points: Among the CMV-associated chains, a few were confirmed in vitro as specific for CMV antigens. Accurate prediction of most subjects' HLA-A and HLA-B alleles from TCR beta sequences was reported. DRB1 showed the most TCR associations and HLA-C the fewest in a later analysis, as rates varied by HLA locus.

Note on this clone: Its antigen is unknown.

The CDR3 contains 16 residues. Trimming at V came to 6 bases and at J to 4 bases, leaving 7 bases not matched to a gene. The germline V gene encodes CDR1 SGHTA and CDR2 FQGNSA. Researchers ran the PCR with 60 Vbeta and 13 Jbeta primers. The method was immunoSEQ multiplex PCR; TCRdb's version includes in-frame clones alone and lacks a portion of them. The sample carries over 80,000 clones, more than 65% recorded once. The sample comprised PBMCs. V and J are TRBV7-2 and TRBJ2-5; 14 bases fit TRBD2. The TCR comes from a woman aged 18 to 35 in good health and CMV-seropositive. The CDR3 DNA sequence: TGTGCCAGCAGGACCGGACTAGCGGGGGGAACAGAGACCCAGTACTTC. Translated, it gives CASRTGLAGGTETQYF.